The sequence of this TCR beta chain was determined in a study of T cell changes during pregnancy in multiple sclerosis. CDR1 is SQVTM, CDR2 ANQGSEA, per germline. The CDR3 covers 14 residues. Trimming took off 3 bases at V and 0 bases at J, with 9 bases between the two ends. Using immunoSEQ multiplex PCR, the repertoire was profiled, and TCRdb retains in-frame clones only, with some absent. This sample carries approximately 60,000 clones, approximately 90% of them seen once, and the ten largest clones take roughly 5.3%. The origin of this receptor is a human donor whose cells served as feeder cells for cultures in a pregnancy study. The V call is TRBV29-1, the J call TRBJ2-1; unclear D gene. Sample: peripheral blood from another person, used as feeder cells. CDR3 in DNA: TGCAGCGTTGACCCAGAGAGCTCCTACAATGAGCAGTTCTTC. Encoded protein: CSVDPESSYNEQFF.